This passage covers 27 T cell receptor beta chains from one sample sequenced in a study of shared clonotypes between healthy human individuals. Some clones are missing from TCRdb's copy, which holds only in-frame ones; the method was immunoSEQ multiplex PCR. The table includes more than 2,000,000 clones, 85% to 95% detected once. The sequencing input was naive CD4+ T cells from PBMCs. Subset described: CD45RA+ positively selected. The receptors were gathered from a man younger than 35 in good health. Some clones in this sample may be carry-over from other donors' samples.

This clone was observed a single time. The CDR3 loop is CASMAGSSGNTIYF. The CDR3 region has the DNA TGTGCCAGTATGGCAGGGAGCTCTGGAAACACCATATATTTT. The chain couples TRBV19 to TRBJ1-3, with a weak D call TRBD1 (5 bases). In germline, CDR1 is LNHDA, CDR2 SQIVND (reference sequence). The CDR3 consists of 14 residues. The V end lost 7 bases, the J end lost 0 bases, and 10 bases lay between the germline ends.

This clone came up once. J is TRBJ2-5 and V is TRBV15; a weak D match, TRBD1 (5 bases). Germline lookup yields CDR1 LNHNV and CDR2 YYDKDF (reference sequence). Trimming pared 3 bases from V and 2 bases from J, leaving 7 bases between. This CDR3 is 13 amino acids long. The CDR3 sequence is CATSSRQQETQYF. In DNA, the CDR3 is TGTGCCACCAGCAGCCGACAGCAAGAGACCCAGTACTTC.

The CDR3 loop is CASSLNQGWTGELFF. Written as DNA, the CDR3 is TGTGCCAGCAGCTTAAATCAGGGTTGGACCGGGGAGCTGTTTTTT. V usage is TRBV7-3 and J usage is TRBJ2-2, with D maybe TRBD1 (5 bases). The CDR3 runs to 15 residues. Germline V lookup: CDR1 SGHTA, CDR2 FQGTGA. V lost 1 base to trimming and J lost 5 bases, with 11 bases between them.

The chain is built from TRBV7-7 and TRBJ2-3; 8 nucleotides align to TRBD2. This CDR3 comprises 16 residues. V lost 5 bases, J lost 2 bases, and 9 bases stayed unmatched. Germline V gives CDR1 SSHAT, CDR2 FNYEAQ (reference sequence). The CDR3 DNA follows: TGTGCCAGCAGCCCCGTGGGTAGCGGGGACACAGATACGCAGTATTTT. Protein: CASSPVGSGDTDTQYF.

This chain links TRBV15 with TRBJ2-7, with D unresolved. Germline CDR1 is LNHNV and CDR2 is YYDKDF (reference sequence). The CDR3 has 12 amino acids. V was clipped by 0 bases and J by 6 bases, with 6 bases between them. CDR3 region: CATSRDLVEQYF. In DNA form, the CDR3 reads TGTGCCACCAGCAGAGATCTAGTCGAGCAGTACTTC. Complete variable domain (other parts from reference TRBV15 and TRBJ2-7): DAMVIQNPRYQVTQFGKPVTLSCSQTLNHNVMYWYQQKSSQAPKLLFHYYDKDFNNEADTPDNFQSRRPNTSFCFLDIRSPGLGDTAMYLCATSRDLVEQYFGPGTRLTVT.

This clone has a handful of counts. The chain has TRBV14 and TRBJ1-1, with D possibly matching TRBD1 (6 bases). Germline V gene sequence: CDR1 SGHDN, CDR2 FVKESK. Trimming stripped 8 bases from V and 0 bases from J, with 10 bases between. The CDR3 runs to 13 residues. DNA of the CDR3: TGTGCCAGCGGGCAGGGGATGAACACTGAAGCTTTCTTT. It is translated as CASGQGMNTEAFF. Using reference TRBV14 and TRBJ1-1 for the parts outside the CDR3, the full variable domain is EAGVTQFPSHSVIEKGQTVTLRCDPISGHDNLYWYRRVMGKEIKFLLHFVKESKQDESGMPNNRFLAERTGGTYSTLKVQPAELEDSGVYFCASGQGMNTEAFFGQGTRLTVV.

This chain links TRBV21-1 with TRBJ2-3. TRBV21-1 is classified as a pseudogene. The CDR3 has 13 residues. CDR3 residues: CASSNRQSDTQYF. CDR3 DNA sequence: TGTGCCAGCAGCAACCGGCAGTCAGATACGCAGTATTTT.

This chain joins TRBV27 and TRBJ2-1; 12 positions agree with TRBD2. V trimming: 7 bases; J trimming: 9 bases; junction bases outside the gene matches: 4. Germline V gene data show CDR1 as MNHEY and CDR2 as SMNVEV (reference sequence). The CDR3 sequence is 13 residues long. CDR3 residues: CASIPSGRAEQFF. In DNA, the CDR3 is TGTGCCAGCATACCTAGCGGGAGGGCTGAGCAGTTCTTC.

The chain is built from TRBV6-5 and TRBJ1-3; 7 nucleotides agree with TRBD1. Germline assignment: CDR1 MNHEY and CDR2 SVGAGI. J gave up 2 bases and V 5 bases, and 3 bases lay outside the gene matches. CDR3 length: 14 residues. Here the CDR3 DNA reads TGTGCCAGCAGTACCCAGGGGGCTGGAAACACCATATATTTT. Encoded protein: CASSTQGAGNTIYF.

The chain combines TRBV2 with TRBJ2-4; D is uncertain. Germline-derived CDR1 and CDR2 are SNHLY and FYNNEI. The germline V and J ends were trimmed by 6 bases and 0 bases, with 9 bases remaining between them. The CDR3 totals 14 residues. The CDR3 loop reads CASRTGGAKNIQYF. The CDR3 coding sequence is TGTGCCAGCAGGACCGGTGGAGCCAAAAACATTCAGTACTTC.

The chain links TRBV7-9 to TRBJ2-7; the D gene is possibly TRBD2 (6 bases). The CDR3 loop spans 15 amino acids. The germline V gene has CDR1 SEHNR and CDR2 FQNEAQ (reference sequence). With 0 bases removed from V and 9 bases from J, the gap between germline ends came to 18 bases. CDR3 protein: CASSLAGRAGTGQYF. In DNA form, the CDR3 reads TGTGCCAGCAGCTTAGCGGGCAGGGCGGGAACGGGGCAGTACTTC.

The rearrangement uses TRBV5-1 and TRBJ1-2; 9 nucleotides line up with TRBD1. The J segment lost 3 bases and the V segment lost 5 bases, leaving 5 bases of the junction unmatched. The CDR3 loop spans 14 amino acids. Germline assignment: CDR1 SGHRS and CDR2 YFSETQ. DNA for the CDR3: TGCGCCAGCAGTTCCGGGACAGGGTACTATGGCTACACCTTC. Translation: CASSSGTGYYGYTF.

The rearrangement joins TRBV7-9 to TRBJ2-3; tentative D call: TRBD2 (6 bases). CDR3 length: 15 residues. Looked up from germline, CDR1 is SEHNR and CDR2 is FQNEAQ (reference sequence). Trimming left V 0 bases short and J 5 bases short, with 12 bases between. The CDR3 DNA reads TGTGCCAGCAGCTTAGCGGGAGGCCCGGGAGATACGCAGTATTTT. It specifies CASSLAGGPGDTQYF.

The V gene is TRBV11-2, the J gene TRBJ2-7; maybe TRBD1 (6 bases). CDR3 size: 13 residues. Germline CDR1 and CDR2: SGHAT and FQNNGV. V was shortened by 5 bases and J by 3 bases, with 11 bases between the two germline ends. CDR3 sequence reads: CASSPGQNYEQYF. The CDR3 DNA reads TGTGCCAGCAGCCCCGGACAGAACTACGAGCAGTACTTC.

The chain employs TRBV6-5 and TRBJ2-2; D may be TRBD2 (6 bases). The V gene's germline CDR1 is MNHEY and CDR2 SVGAGI. This CDR3 comprises 14 residues. Trimming left V 7 bases short and J 5 bases short, with 14 bases between. The CDR3 region has the DNA TGTGCCAGCAACAATCGGGGGATGACCGGGGAGCTGTTTTTT. It encodes CASNNRGMTGELFF.

J is TRBJ2-3 and V is TRBV10-3, with 10 positions matching TRBD2. The V gene's germline CDR1 is ENHRY and CDR2 SYGVKD. V shed 8 bases, J shed 1 base, and the junction held 12 bases outside the gene matches. This CDR3 has 17 residues. CDR3 nucleotide sequence: TGTGCCATCCGCAAGAGCCTAGCGGGAGTGCGCACAGATACGCAGTATTTT. Amino acid sequence: CAIRKSLAGVRTDTQYF.

This clone showed up just a few times. The gene calls are TRBV6-1 and TRBJ2-7; D is ambiguous. Per the germline V gene, CDR1 is MNHNS and CDR2 is SASEGT. V was trimmed by 0 bases and J by 2 bases, leaving 11 bases between them. This CDR3 is built from 15 residues. CDR3 residues: CASSEAGQVAYEQYF. CDR3 nucleotides: TGTGCCAGCAGTGAAGCCGGGCAGGTCGCCTACGAGCAGTACTTC.

Only a few counts were recorded for this clone. Since no conserved phenylalanine or tryptophan closes the CDR3, a read error is the likely cause. The DNA is omitted, as the CDR3 cannot be located on it reliably, and the CDR3 follows TCRdb's listing. This sequence joins TRBV7-9 and TRBJ1-5. The CDR3 totals 9 residues, both ends included. Looked up from germline, CDR1 is SEHNR and CDR2 is FQNEAQ (reference sequence). The CDR3 sequence is CASSSYSRG.

CDR3 sequence reads: CASSGVLGEQYF. DNA of the CDR3: TGTGCCAGCAGCGGGGTCTTGGGGGAGCAGTACTTC. The rearrangement uses TRBV9 and TRBJ2-7; no clear D gene. The CDR3 is 12 residues long. Germline values: CDR1 SGDLS, CDR2 YYNGEE. The V end was cut by 3 bases, the J end by 7 bases, with 11 bases between.

The chain has TRBV25-1 and TRBJ2-6, with TRBD1 matching 8 bases. This CDR3 region has 15 residues. Trimming removed 5 bases from V and 2 bases from J; junction bases left unmatched: 2. Germline-derived CDR1 and CDR2 are MGHDK and SYGVNS. Written as DNA, the CDR3 is TGTGCCAGCAGTTCACAGGGGGCTGGGGCCAACGTCCTGACTTTC. Residues: CASSSQGAGANVLTF.

The CDR3 region is CASSLDRGGTEAFF. CDR3 DNA sequence: TGTGCCAGCAGTTTGGACAGGGGTGGCACTGAAGCTTTCTTT. This chain uses TRBV2 with TRBJ1-1, with 9 bases fitting TRBD1. There are 14 residues in the CDR3. The junction had 5 bases not matched to a gene; V was cut back by 5 bases and J by 4 bases. CDR1 SNHLY and CDR2 FYNNEI come from the germline V gene.

This chain uses TRBV6-1 with TRBJ2-5; D is possibly TRBD1 (7 bases). The V gene's germline CDR1 is MNHNS and CDR2 SASEGT. With 11 bases removed from V and 2 bases from J, the gap between germline ends came to 15 bases. The CDR3 is 13 residues long. CDR3: CACGGTVQETQYF. CDR3 nucleotides: TGTGCCTGTGGCGGGACAGTGCAAGAGACCCAGTACTTC.

As to this clone: Additional DNA sequences in this sample encode the identical CDR3. V and J are TRBV20-1 and TRBJ1-2; the D is unclear. Trimming took 5 bases from V and 4 from J, leaving 8 bases between them. This CDR3 is built from 11 residues. Germline-derived CDR1 and CDR2 are DFQATT and SNEGSKA (reference sequence). The CDR3 nucleotides read TGCAGTGCTTCGGATTCCTATGGCTACACCTTC. Protein sequence: CSASDSYGYTF.

The CDR3 region is CASGWVHSYYEQYF. The CDR3, as DNA: TGTGCCAGCGGCTGGGTCCACAGCTACTACGAGCAGTACTTC. The genes are TRBV28 and TRBJ2-7; D ambiguous. This CDR3 region has 14 residues. V was pared by 8 bases and J by 3 bases, with 17 bases between. Germline V gives CDR1 MDHEN, CDR2 SYDVKM.

The table lists this clone with a few counts. V and J are TRBV7-9 and TRBJ1-5; TRBD1 is a possible D gene (5 bases). CDR1 is SEHNR and CDR2 is FQNEAQ in the germline V gene (reference sequence). The CDR3 extends over 13 amino acids. Trimming took 5 bases from V and 4 from J, leaving 9 bases between them. Here the CDR3 reads CASSHEGNQPQHF. The CDR3 nucleotides are TGTGCCAGCAGCCACGAGGGGAATCAGCCCCAGCATTTT.

The rearrangement uses TRBV7-3 and TRBJ2-1; the match to TRBD2 covers 7 bases. Germline assignment: CDR1 SGHTA and CDR2 FQGTGA. The V segment lost 2 bases and the J segment 8 bases; nucleotides outside the gene matches: 9. The CDR3 has 15 residues. The CDR3 DNA is TGTGCCAGCAGCTTAGGCGGGAGTGTGATCGATGAGCAGTTCTTC. Translation gives CASSLGGSVIDEQFF.

V and J are TRBV10-3 and TRBJ2-1, with TRBD1 matching over 8 bases. The germline V gene encodes CDR1 ENHRY and CDR2 SYGVKD. V lost 0 bases and J lost 7; bases outside the gene matches: 5. This CDR3 contains 15 residues. The CDR3 region has the DNA TGTGCCATCAGTGAGTCTGGACAGGGTAAGAATGAGCAGTTCTTC. It yields the protein CAISESGQGKNEQFF.